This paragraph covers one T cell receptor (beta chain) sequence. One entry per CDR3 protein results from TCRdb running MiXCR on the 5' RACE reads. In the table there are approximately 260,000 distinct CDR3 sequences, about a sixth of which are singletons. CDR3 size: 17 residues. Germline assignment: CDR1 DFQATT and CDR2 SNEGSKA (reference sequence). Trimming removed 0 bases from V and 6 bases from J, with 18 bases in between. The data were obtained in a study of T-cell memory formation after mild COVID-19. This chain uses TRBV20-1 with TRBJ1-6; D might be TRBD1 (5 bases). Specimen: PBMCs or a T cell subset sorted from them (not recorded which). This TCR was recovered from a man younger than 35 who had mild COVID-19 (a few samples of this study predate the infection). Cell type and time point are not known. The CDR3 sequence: CSARDRGGGGSNSPLHF. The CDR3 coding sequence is TGCAGTGCTAGAGATCGGGGGGGAGGAGGTTCTAATTCACCCCTCCACTTT.